The subject of this entry is one T cell receptor beta chain. The antigen remains undetermined. The data were obtained in a study of identical twins. Study results and caveats: Beta clonotypes that were abundant in cord blood contained fewer insertions, a pattern absent from memory repertoires. Low generation probability was overrepresented in out-of-frame alpha sequences shared by twins.

From the 5' RACE reads, TCRdb called clonotypes with MiXCR, one entry per CDR3 protein. The top ten hold 8.8% of the sample, which has roughly 250,000 distinct CDR3 sequences, about 14% seen once. CDR1 and CDR2 (germline): SGHRS, YFSETQ. V shed 2 bases, J shed 2 bases, and the junction held 5 bases outside the gene matches. CDR3 length: 15 residues. The sample consisted of memory (CD45RO+) T cells sorted from blood. The sequence was collected from a woman between 18 and 29 years old in good health. The rearrangement joins TRBV5-1 to TRBJ2-5; 8 positions match TRBD1. The CDR3 DNA sequence: TGCGCCAGCAGCTTTGGGTGGACAGGGCAAGAGACCCAGTACTTC. Translating gives CASSFGWTGQETQYF. The variable domain in full, with the rest retrieved from reference TRBV5-1 and TRBJ2-5, is KAGVTQTPRYLIKTRGQQVTLSCSPISGHRSVSWYQQTPGQGLQFLFEYFSETQRNKGNFPGRFSGRQFSNSRSEMNVSTLELGDSALYLCASSFGWTGQETQYFGPGTRLLVL.